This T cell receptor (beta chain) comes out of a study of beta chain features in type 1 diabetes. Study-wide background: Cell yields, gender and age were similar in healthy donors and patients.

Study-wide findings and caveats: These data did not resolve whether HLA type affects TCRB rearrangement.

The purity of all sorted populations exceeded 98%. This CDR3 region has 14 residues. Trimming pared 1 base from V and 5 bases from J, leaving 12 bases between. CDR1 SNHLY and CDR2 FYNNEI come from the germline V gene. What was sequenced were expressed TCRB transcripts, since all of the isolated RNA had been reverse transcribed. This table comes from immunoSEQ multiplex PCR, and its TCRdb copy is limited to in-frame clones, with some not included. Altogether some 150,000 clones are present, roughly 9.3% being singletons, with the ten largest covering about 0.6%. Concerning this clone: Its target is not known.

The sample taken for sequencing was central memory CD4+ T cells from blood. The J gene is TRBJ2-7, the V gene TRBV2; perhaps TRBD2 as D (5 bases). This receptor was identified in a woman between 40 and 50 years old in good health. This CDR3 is CASSEELAGHEQYF. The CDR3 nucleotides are TGTGCCAGCAGTGAAGAACTGGCGGGCCACGAGCAGTACTTC. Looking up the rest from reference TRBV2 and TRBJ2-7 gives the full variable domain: EPEVTQTPSHQVTQMGQEVILRCVPISNHLYFYWYRQILGQKVEFLVSFYNNEISEKSEIFDDQFSVERPDGSNFTLKIRSTKLEDSAMYFCASSEELAGHEQYFGPGTRLTVT.